This T cell receptor (beta chain) was captured by sequencing in a study of neurological immune-mediated disorders. Study-wide results and limits: Among expanded clones, no CDR3 amino acid sequences were shared across subjects, a pattern suggesting private repertoires in all groups. There was no clinical or MRI feature that showed an association with the multiple sclerosis repertoire cluster.

Stated time point: longitudinal time-point 3. Libraries used 2 million unsorted PBMCs kept frozen in RNAlater. Germline V gene lookup returns CDR1 LGHDT and CDR2 YNNKEL (reference sequence). V lost 1 base, J lost 5 bases, and 7 bases stayed unmatched. The CDR3 is made up of 15 amino acids. The sample holds many counts of this clonotype. The antigen is not known. The cDNA was produced through 5'RACE with 10-nucleotide random UMIs. Each CDR3 protein is one row after TCRdb ran MiXCR on the 5' RACE reads. The sample has tens of thousands of distinct CDR3 sequences, roughly 4.5% seen once. Sequenced material: PBMCs. This clonotype was sampled from an older woman with multiple sclerosis. The chain carries TRBV3-1 and TRBJ2-5; 7 bases line up with TRBD2. DNA of the CDR3: TGTGCCAGCAGCCAAGTACTAGCGTATAGGGAGACCCAGTACTTC. Translation: CASSQVLAYRETQYF.